This T cell receptor beta chain was observed in a study of T-cell reconstitution after alpha-beta-depleted transplantation in children. Study-level points and caveats: High day-60 TCRbeta diversity in some patients came from surviving recipient T cells and thymic progenitors. Several hundred rapidly expanded clones from non-depleted graft cells reportedly supplied alpha-beta T cells about two months post-transplant. One year post-transplant, T-cell counts and diversity were largely derived from T cells produced anew.

Trimming cost V 4 bases and J 2 bases, with 13 bases left between them. The germline V gene encodes CDR1 SGHRS and CDR2 YFSETQ. CDR3 length equals 16 residues. This clonotype was recorded many times. The antigen is undetermined. As it was prepared, the TCRbeta library received unique molecular identifiers. One entry per CDR3 protein, called by TCRdb with MiXCR from the PCR reads. The repertoire includes approximately 150,000 distinct CDR3 sequences, about 8.8% of them detected once, and 15% to 20% sits in the top ten. The sequence derives from a female patient between 2 and 10 years old who had a stem cell transplant for congenital amegakaryocytic thrombocytopenia, so the T cells may come from the graft donor. The chain is built from TRBV5-1 and TRBJ2-6; D perhaps matches TRBD1 (6 bases). Sequences were derived from PBMCs, mostly from graft donor cells, sampled 180 days after TCRalphabeta/CD19-depleted stem cell transplant. The chain's CDR3 is CASSLTGFAGANVLTF. CDR3 bases: TGCGCCAGCAGCCTAACAGGGTTCGCTGGGGCCAACGTCCTGACTTTC.